The next 6 T cell receptor beta chains were all read from a single sample in a study of identical twins. TCRdb used MiXCR to reprocess the 5' RACE reads, holding one entry per CDR3 protein. This table has under 1 million distinct CDR3 sequences, over 9% appearing once. The same data also contributed to another study, on yellow fever vaccine responses in identical twins.

Input material: PBMCs. These receptors were obtained from a young woman in good health.

The CDR3, as DNA: TGCGCCAGCAGCTTTTCTACTAGCATGGGAGAGACCCAGTACTTC. Protein product: CASSFSTSMGETQYF. The V call is TRBV5-1, the J call TRBJ2-5, with a possible D match to TRBD2 (6 bases). Germline V gives CDR1 SGHRS, CDR2 YFSETQ. The V end was cut by 2 bases, the J end by 4 bases, with 15 bases between. The CDR3 contains 15 residues.

The J gene is TRBJ2-2, the V gene TRBV6-4; TRBD2 might be the D (6 bases). This CDR3 contains 20 residues. Germline values: CDR1 MRHNA, CDR2 SNTAGT. The V and J ends lost 2 bases and 1 base respectively, with 23 bases between them. CDR3 residues: CASSDKPLGLPGRNTGELFF. The CDR3 bases are TGTGCCAGCAGTGACAAACCCCTGGGACTCCCGGGTAGGAACACCGGGGAGCTGTTTTTT.

This clonotype has more than one count but fewer than ten. The gene calls are TRBV7-9 and TRBJ1-2; D is possibly TRBD1 (6 bases). This CDR3 is built from 15 residues. CDR1 is SEHNR and CDR2 is FQNEAQ in the germline V gene (reference sequence). V was shortened by 4 bases and J by 4 bases, with 16 bases between the two germline ends. The CDR3 is CASSSVGQGLYGYTF. The CDR3 DNA follows: TGTGCCAGCAGCTCAGTCGGGCAGGGGCTCTATGGCTACACCTTC.

This clonotype was recorded at least ten times. The V and J genes are TRBV20-1 and TRBJ2-3, with D perhaps TRBD1 (7 bases). Germline CDR1 is DFQATT and CDR2 is SNEGSKA (reference sequence). V dropped 5 bases and J dropped 0 bases, with 9 bases sitting between them. The CDR3 is 13 amino acids. The DNA for the CDR3 is TGCAGTGCTCCAGGGGGGAGCACAGATACGCAGTATTTT. Its translation: CSAPGGSTDTQYF.

This clonotype was picked up a small number of times. V is TRBV10-3 and J is TRBJ2-1, with 11 bases matching TRBD2. Trimming removed 2 bases from V and 3 bases from J; junction bases left unmatched: 9. The CDR3 consists of 18 residues. Germline assignment: CDR1 ENHRY and CDR2 SYGVKD. This chain's CDR3 is CAISETPPGLAVYNEQFF. For the CDR3, the DNA is TGTGCCATCAGTGAGACCCCCCCGGGACTAGCGGTCTACAATGAGCAGTTCTTC.

This clonotype has ten or more counts. The chain links TRBV10-3 to TRBJ2-3, with TRBD2 matching over 16 bases. The junction had 6 bases not matched to a gene; V was cut back by 8 bases and J by 1 base. The germline V gene has CDR1 ENHRY and CDR2 SYGVKD. The CDR3 is 17 amino acids. For the CDR3, the DNA is TGTGCCATCTCCGGGACTAGCGGGGGGGCAGGCACAGATACGCAGTATTTT. This encodes CAISGTSGGAGTDTQYF.